A selection of T cell receptor beta chains follows, all from one sample in a study of blood T cell repertoires in COVID-19. Clones were read by immunoSEQ multiplex PCR, and TCRdb kept only the in-frame ones, dropping some. Of about 440,000 clones listed, less than 95% were seen once; the top ten hold more than 0.55%. Sequencing was done on a sample of PBMCs or T cells enriched from blood (not recorded which). Receptors originate from a man younger than 30 who had recovered from COVID-19. CDR3s include the opening cysteine and the closing phenylalanine or tryptophan. The D gene is left open where the match is weak. Rows may omit the clone size; those that give it use once, few, many or a size class.

CDR3 protein	V gene	D gene	clone size
CATSRGTGDYGYTF	TRBV15	TRBD1	.
CAWRSGYEYQETQYF	TRBV30	.	.
CTARGSGGGYTF	TRBV10-3	.	.
CASSLSEGPSNKNYGYTF	TRBV5-1	.	.
CAISESGTSGYEQYF	TRBV10-3	TRBD2	.
CASSQRRSSGNTIYF	TRBV3-1/TRBV3-2	.	.
CASRGQGDAEQYF	TRBV10-1	TRBD1	.
CASSFQTGSLYEQYF	TRBV5-1	TRBD1	.
CASSLGVNYEQYF	TRBV7-2	.	.
CASSDSVLNEQFF	TRBV6-4	.	.
CASGTGGSNSPLHF	TRBV19	TRBD1	few
CASSRGFTDTQYF	TRBV11-1	.	.
CASSPFGQGMYNEQFF	TRBV5-1	TRBD1	.
CASSLGGQLVEVNTEAFF	TRBV11-3	.	.
CASSDGGAWGTEAFF	TRBV5-6	.	.
CASSYSPQVKFGTEAFF	TRBV7-9	.	.
CATSRGGMEGYTF	TRBV15	.	.
CASSLVQGTEAFF	TRBV5-6	.	.
CAISSQPTGLDQPQHF	TRBV10-3	TRBD1	.
CASSPGLAAWEQFF	TRBV5-5	TRBD2	.
CASSDFSGRRDNEQFF	TRBV28	TRBD2	.
CASSQERTLLYTEAFF	TRBV4-1	.	.
CASSPRTGISGNTIYF	TRBV9	TRBD1	.
CASSHSRGGSNSPLHF	TRBV4-2	.	.
CAWMSLTGIDTQYF	TRBV30	.	.
CASSPRTGVPEAFF	TRBV18	TRBD1	.
CASSLRRDSGTEAFF	TRBV5-1	TRBD1	.
CASSLTGSSGNTIYF	TRBV3-1/TRBV3-2	.	.
CASSLDSRGNQPQHF	TRBV5-8	.	.
CASSLTGEIYEQFF	TRBV28	.	.
CASSQDRTATYGYTF	TRBV4-1	.	.
CSASMASGNYEQYF	TRBV20-1	TRBD2	.
CASSPRVSAEAFF	TRBV11-2	.	.
CASSVVSDTEAFF	TRBV9	.	.
CSGVGGHETQYF	TRBV29-1	TRBD2	.
CASIETGSGPAFF	TRBV19	TRBD1	.
CASSDEVNQPQHF	TRBV2	.	once
CASSIGGGDSNEKLFF	TRBV19	.	.
CSASEGGVNYGYTF	TRBV20-1	.	.
CASSPRDSYGYTF	TRBV5-6	.	.
CASSHTPDRVGGYTF	TRBV5-5	TRBD1	.
CASGRSRLNTEAFF	TRBV12-5	.	.
CASSPGTSDRWNTGELFF	TRBV18	TRBD2	.
CASSPGVDQDTQYF	TRBV13	.	.
CASSPRGGVLHEQYF	TRBV28	TRBD2	.
CASTPQTGYTGELFF	TRBV4-1	.	.
CASSGQETTDTQYF	TRBV18	TRBD1	.
CATRKGMNTEAFF	TRBV24-1	.	.
CASSSQGRDSPLHF	TRBV18	.	.
CASSGGLAGVNEQFF	TRBV10-1	TRBD2	.
CASSSAIDSVKTVKSNEQFF	TRBV27	.	.
CASSAGLYNEQFF	TRBV7-2	TRBD2	.
CASSTQPGTGAEAFF	TRBV18	TRBD1	.
CASSPKDRAQNQPQHF	TRBV18	TRBD1	.
CASSPRVRPEGGYTF	TRBV11-1	.	few
CASIRQGTNTEAFF	TRBV6-5	TRBD1	.